A single sample gave rise to the 19 T cell receptor beta chains below, sequenced in a study of T cells in Graves' hyperthyroidism and ophthalmopathy. Amplification of TCR beta CDR3 regions used RNA as the template. First-round RT-PCR with HTBI primers amplified the TCR CDR3 region. TCRdb re-called the multiplex PCR reads with MiXCR, one entry per CDR3 protein. This table holds about 480,000 distinct CDR3 sequences, around an eighth found once. Sequences were obtained from blood. The receptors here all came from a woman in her late teens or twenties with Graves' hyperthyroidism.

This sequence joins TRBV9 and TRBJ2-1; D remains unclear. The ends were cut back, 1 base at V and 4 bases at J, with 9 bases in the middle. The germline V gene encodes CDR1 SGDLS and CDR2 YYNGEE. The CDR3 is made up of 14 amino acids. The CDR3 reads CASSVIDEYNEQFF. In DNA form, the CDR3 reads TGTGCCAGCAGCGTAATCGACGAATACAATGAGCAGTTCTTC.

This clonotype was seen many times. The chain uses TRBV2 and TRBJ1-2, with D possibly being TRBD1 (6 bases). CDR3 length equals 13 residues. Germline lookup yields CDR1 SNHLY and CDR2 FYNNEI. Deletions cut 6 bases from V and 3 bases from J, with 11 bases between. The CDR3 is CASREGVDYGYTF. Written as DNA, the CDR3 is TGTGCCAGCAGGGAGGGGGTAGACTATGGCTACACCTTC.

This clonotype was seen many times. The chain links TRBV30 to TRBJ2-3; 7 nucleotides align to TRBD2. Per the germline V gene, CDR1 is GTSNPN and CDR2 is SVGIG (reference sequence). The CDR3 has 16 amino acids. Trimming cost V 0 bases and J 2 bases; bases outside gene matches: 8. This CDR3 is CAWSVPLAEATDTQYF. CDR3 in DNA: TGTGCCTGGAGTGTACCTCTAGCGGAAGCCACAGATACGCAGTATTTT.

This clonotype was seen a handful of times. The chain has TRBV6-5 and TRBJ2-1, with D unclear. Trimming left V 8 bases short and J 5 bases short, with 13 bases between. This CDR3 contains 13 residues. Germline CDR1 MNHEY, CDR2 SVGAGI. This CDR3 is CASRFLVNNEQFF. CDR3 in DNA: TGTGCCAGCCGCTTTCTCGTTAACAATGAGCAGTTCTTC.

This clonotype has a count of ten or more. V usage is TRBV24-1 and J usage is TRBJ2-7; no firm D call. Per the germline V gene, CDR1 is KGHDR and CDR2 is SFDVKD. Between the trimmed V and J ends, which lost 9 bases and 0 bases, there was a span of 11 bases. The CDR3 runs 13 residues. This CDR3 is CATGDSSSYEQYF. CDR3 DNA: TGTGCCACCGGAGACTCTAGCTCCTACGAGCAGTACTTC.

The sample holds a few counts of this clonotype. The chain combines TRBV4-2 with TRBJ2-3, with D perhaps TRBD2 (6 bases). With 2 bases removed from V and 0 bases from J, the gap between germline ends came to 9 bases. The CDR3 contains 15 residues. Germline V lookup: CDR1 LGHNA, CDR2 YNFKEQ. The CDR3 sequence: CASSQIAVSTDTQYF. As DNA, the CDR3 is TGTGCCAGCAGCCAAATAGCGGTTAGCACAGATACGCAGTATTTT.

Many counts were recorded for this clonotype. The genes are TRBV20-1 and TRBJ2-1, with unresolved D. Trimming left V 2 bases short and J 4 bases short, with 12 bases between. Germline CDR1 is DFQATT and CDR2 is SNEGSKA (reference sequence). This CDR3 is 14 amino acids long. CDR3 loop: CSARPPVGYNEQFF. Here the CDR3 DNA reads TGCAGTGCTAGACCCCCCGTAGGGTACAATGAGCAGTTCTTC.

In this sample, this clonotype turned up a few times. A read error may account for a junction end that differs from germline. This chain joins TRBV16 and TRBJ1-2, with D uncertain. Germline CDR1 is KGHSY and CDR2 is FQNENV. This CDR3 has 15 residues. CDR3 DNA: TGTACCAGCAGCCATACCTTAGGAGACACCTATGGCTACACCTTC. Translating it yields CTSSHTLGDTYGYTF.

This chain links TRBV10-3 with TRBJ1-2; a weak D match, TRBD1 (5 bases). The germline V and J ends were trimmed by 11 bases and 3 bases, with 13 bases remaining between them. The germline gives CDR1 ENHRY, CDR2 SYGVKD. The CDR3 contains 12 residues. The chain's CDR3 is CAAQGGYYGYTF. The CDR3 coding sequence is TGTGCCGCCCAGGGAGGGTACTATGGCTACACCTTC.

J is TRBJ1-4 and V is TRBV6-1, with D perhaps TRBD1 (6 bases). The CDR3 is 16 amino acids. The germline V gene encodes CDR1 MNHNS and CDR2 SASEGT. Trimming shortened V by 8 bases and J by 0 bases, and 16 bases separated the two germline ends. The DNA of the CDR3 is TGTGCCAGCCAAACAGGGCTTGATGCAACTAATGAAAAACTGTTTTTT. This gives the protein CASQTGLDATNEKLFF.

A note on this clonotype: This may arise from a read error, as a much more abundant clone is one base away. The V and J genes are TRBV12-3 or TRBV12-4 and TRBJ2-5, with a weak D call TRBD2 (6 bases). The CDR3 consists of 14 residues. The CDR3 region is CARSLADWGETQYF. DNA for the CDR3: TGTGCCCGCAGTTTAGCGGACTGGGGAGAGACCCAGTACTTC.

This clonotype was recorded many times. The CDR3 sequence is CATGDTSTDTQYF. The CDR3 DNA sequence: TGTGCCACCGGGGACACTTCCACAGATACGCAGTATTTT. The rearrangement links TRBV6-1 to TRBJ2-3; D might be TRBD1 (6 bases). V was cut by 10 bases and J by 2 bases, with 13 bases left in between. Germline CDR1 MNHNS, CDR2 SASEGT. The CDR3 extends over 13 amino acids.

This clonotype showed up many times. The chain couples TRBV18 to TRBJ2-1, with 9 bases that match TRBD1. V trimming: 6 bases; J trimming: 6 bases; junction bases outside the gene matches: 12. Looked up from germline, CDR1 is KGHSH and CDR2 is LQKENI. This CDR3 has 16 residues. CDR3 sequence: CASSPGQGWGANEQFF. The DNA of the CDR3 is TGTGCCAGCTCGCCGGGACAGGGCTGGGGGGCCAATGAGCAGTTCTTC.

This clonotype was recorded a few times. This chain connects TRBV5-1 to TRBJ2-3; 7 nucleotides match TRBD2. V trimming: 4 bases; J trimming: 5 bases; junction bases outside the gene matches: 13. CDR3 length: 16 amino acids. Germline lookup yields CDR1 SGHRS and CDR2 YFSETQ. The CDR3 sequence is CASSPFGAGDRDTQYF. The CDR3 nucleotides are TGCGCCAGCAGCCCCTTTGGGGCGGGAGACAGAGATACGCAGTATTTT.

This clonotype was seen ten or more times. The CDR3 reads CAWSVSVQTQYF. For the CDR3, the DNA is TGTGCCTGGAGTGTATCAGTGCAGACCCAGTACTTC. V is TRBV30 and J is TRBJ2-5; D uncertain. CDR1 is GTSNPN, CDR2 SVGIG, per germline (reference sequence). The V end lost 0 bases, the J end lost 6 bases, and 8 bases lay between the germline ends. CDR3 length: 12 residues. Together with reference TRBV30 and TRBJ2-5, the CDR3 gives the full variable domain: SQTIHQWPATLVQPVGSPLSLECTVEGTSNPNLYWYRQAAGRGLQLLFYSVGIGQISSEVPQNLSASRPQDRQFILSSKKLLLSDSGFYLCAWSVSVQTQYFGPGTRLLVL.

This clonotype was recorded at least ten times. The rearrangement joins TRBV19 to TRBJ2-1; D assignment may be TRBD1 or TRBD2 (5 bases each). The length of the CDR3 is 15 residues. V lost 6 bases, J lost 2 bases, and 14 bases lay in between. CDR1 LNHDA and CDR2 SQIVND come from the germline V gene (reference sequence). CDR3 in amino acids: CASRDPRDAYNEQFF. The CDR3 nucleotides read TGTGCCAGTAGGGACCCAAGGGACGCCTACAATGAGCAGTTCTTC.

As to this clonotype: Since a much larger clone is just one base distant, this may be a read error. The genes are TRBV29-1 and TRBJ1-2; 12 bases fit TRBD1. With 7 bases clipped from V and 4 bases from J, the junction kept 4 bases outside the gene matches. CDR1 and CDR2 (germline): SQVTM, ANQGSEA. The CDR3 is 13 residues long. The CDR3 DNA reads as TGCAGCGGGGGACAGGGGGCTACCTATGGCTACACCTTC. This sequence encodes CSGGQGATYGYTF.

The V call is TRBV7-9, the J call TRBJ1-3; unclear D gene. CDR1 SEHNR and CDR2 FQNEAQ come from the germline V gene (reference sequence). Trimming pared 2 bases from V and 0 bases from J, leaving 5 bases between. This CDR3 has 14 residues. As DNA, the CDR3 is TGTGCCAGCAGCTTACAGCACTCTGGAAACACCATATATTTT. Amino acid sequence: CASSLQHSGNTIYF.

This clonotype has ten or more counts. CDR3 region: CASSWQGPGQFF. The CDR3 DNA reads TGTGCCAGCAGTTGGCAGGGGCCGGGTCAGTTCTTC. The V gene is TRBV12-3 or TRBV12-4, the J gene TRBJ2-1; a weak D match, TRBD1 (6 bases). The germline V and J ends were trimmed by 4 bases and 13 bases, with 14 bases remaining between them. CDR3 size: 12 residues.